This T cell receptor beta chain is from a study of T cell changes during pregnancy in multiple sclerosis. The protocol was immunoSEQ multiplex PCR, while the TCRdb copy is restricted to in-frame clones and leaves out a portion. The sample yields approximately 44,000 clones, approximately 92% seen once. CDR3 length: 17 amino acids. V lost 4 bases to trimming and J lost 0 bases; unmatched junction nucleotides: 12. Germline V gene lookup returns CDR1 SGDLS and CDR2 YYNGEE. The rearrangement links TRBV9 to TRBJ1-2; 7 nucleotides align to TRBD1. This clonotype was obtained from a female donor with multiple sclerosis, enrolled in a pregnancy study. The sample here was CD4+ T cells from peripheral blood mononuclear cells, taken before pregnancy. The CDR3 DNA sequence: TGTGCCAGCAGCTATGGGACAGATAAACATTCTAACTATGGCTACACCTTC. This codes for CASSYGTDKHSNYGYTF.